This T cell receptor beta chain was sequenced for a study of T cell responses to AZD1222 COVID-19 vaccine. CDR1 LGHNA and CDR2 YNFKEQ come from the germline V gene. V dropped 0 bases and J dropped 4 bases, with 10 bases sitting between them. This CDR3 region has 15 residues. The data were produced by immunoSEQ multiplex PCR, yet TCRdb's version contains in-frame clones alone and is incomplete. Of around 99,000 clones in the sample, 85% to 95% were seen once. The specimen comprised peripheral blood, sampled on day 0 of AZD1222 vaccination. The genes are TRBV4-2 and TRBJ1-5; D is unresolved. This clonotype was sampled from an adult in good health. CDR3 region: CASSQEELPNQPQHF. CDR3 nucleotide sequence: TGTGCCAGCAGCCAAGAGGAACTACCAAATCAGCCCCAGCATTTT.